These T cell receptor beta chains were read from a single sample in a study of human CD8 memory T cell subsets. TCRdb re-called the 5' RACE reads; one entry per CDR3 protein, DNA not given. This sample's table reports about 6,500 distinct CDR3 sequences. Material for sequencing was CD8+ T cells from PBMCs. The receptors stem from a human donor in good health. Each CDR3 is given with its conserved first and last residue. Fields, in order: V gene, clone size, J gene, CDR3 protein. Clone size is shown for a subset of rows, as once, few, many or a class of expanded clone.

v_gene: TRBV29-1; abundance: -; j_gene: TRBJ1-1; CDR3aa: CSVLGQGDGSTEAFF
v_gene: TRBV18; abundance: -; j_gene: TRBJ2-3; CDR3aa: CASSFLGGYGDTQYF
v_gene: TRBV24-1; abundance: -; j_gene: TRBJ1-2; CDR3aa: CATSDGWDYGYTF
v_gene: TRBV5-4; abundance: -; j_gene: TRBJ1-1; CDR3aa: CASSLQRAAEAFF
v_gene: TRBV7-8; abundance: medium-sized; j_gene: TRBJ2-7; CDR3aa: CASSLGDGVSYEQYF
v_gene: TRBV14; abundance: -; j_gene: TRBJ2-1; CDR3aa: CASSQWGQGDDEQFF
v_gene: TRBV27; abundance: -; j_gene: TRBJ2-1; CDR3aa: CASSLNPPSTITTYNEQFF
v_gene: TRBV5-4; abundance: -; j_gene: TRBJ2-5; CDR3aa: CASSFERFTSGQETQYF
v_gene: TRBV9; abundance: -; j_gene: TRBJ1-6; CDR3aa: CASSVGDNSPLHF
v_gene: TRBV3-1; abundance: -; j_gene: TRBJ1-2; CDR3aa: CASSQRGRAHGYTF
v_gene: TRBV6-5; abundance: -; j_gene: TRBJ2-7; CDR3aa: CASSYSTGRRDEQYF
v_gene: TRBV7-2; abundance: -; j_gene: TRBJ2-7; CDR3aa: CASTPERGKDEQYF
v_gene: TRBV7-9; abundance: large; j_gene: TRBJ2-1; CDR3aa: CASSLLEAGYEQFF
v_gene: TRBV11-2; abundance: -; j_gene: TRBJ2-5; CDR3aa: CASSGSGRGQETQYF
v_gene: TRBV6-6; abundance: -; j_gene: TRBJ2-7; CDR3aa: CASSLGEGLEQYF
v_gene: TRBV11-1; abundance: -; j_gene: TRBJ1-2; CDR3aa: CASSGPEINYGYTF
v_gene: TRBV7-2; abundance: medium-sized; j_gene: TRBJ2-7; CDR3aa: CASSLVGGPGEQYF
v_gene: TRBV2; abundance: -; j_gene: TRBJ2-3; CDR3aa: CASNGQGAVTDTQYF
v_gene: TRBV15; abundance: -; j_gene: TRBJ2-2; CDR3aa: CATSRDSLNTGELFF
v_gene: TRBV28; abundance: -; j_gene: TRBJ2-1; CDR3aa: CASSLYASGYYNEQFF
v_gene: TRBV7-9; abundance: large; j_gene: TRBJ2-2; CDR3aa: CASSLDTGELFF
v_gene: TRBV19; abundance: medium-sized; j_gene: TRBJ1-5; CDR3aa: CATTPTGGLNQPQHF
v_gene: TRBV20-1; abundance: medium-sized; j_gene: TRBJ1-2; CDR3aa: CSARDPYGGYTF
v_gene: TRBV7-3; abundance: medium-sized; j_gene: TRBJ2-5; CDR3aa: CASSIGQGAQYF
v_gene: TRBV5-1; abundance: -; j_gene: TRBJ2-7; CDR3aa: CASRVTGGSNYEQYF